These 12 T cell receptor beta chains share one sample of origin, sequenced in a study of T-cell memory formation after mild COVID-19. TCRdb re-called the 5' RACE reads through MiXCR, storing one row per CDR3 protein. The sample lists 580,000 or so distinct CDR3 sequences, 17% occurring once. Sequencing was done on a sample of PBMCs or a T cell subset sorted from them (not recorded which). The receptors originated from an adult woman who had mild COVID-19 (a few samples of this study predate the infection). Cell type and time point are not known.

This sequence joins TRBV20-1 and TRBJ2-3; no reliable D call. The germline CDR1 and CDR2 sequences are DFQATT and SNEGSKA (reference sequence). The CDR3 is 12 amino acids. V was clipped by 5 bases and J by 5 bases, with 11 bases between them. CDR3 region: CSAPKLVDTQYF. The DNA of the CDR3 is TGCAGTGCTCCGAAACTGGTAGATACGCAGTATTTT.

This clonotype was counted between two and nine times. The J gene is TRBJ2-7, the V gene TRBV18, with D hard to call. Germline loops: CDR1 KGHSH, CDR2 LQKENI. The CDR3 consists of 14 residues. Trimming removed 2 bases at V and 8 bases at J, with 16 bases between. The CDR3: CASSPSPTEAKQYF. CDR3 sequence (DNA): TGTGCCAGCTCACCAAGTCCTACAGAGGCGAAGCAGTACTTC.

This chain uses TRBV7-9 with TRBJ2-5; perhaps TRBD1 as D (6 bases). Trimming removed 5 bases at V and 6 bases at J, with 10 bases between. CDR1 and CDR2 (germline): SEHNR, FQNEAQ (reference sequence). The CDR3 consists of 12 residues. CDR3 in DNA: TGTGCCAGCAGCCGGGACATAAAGACCCAGTACTTC. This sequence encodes CASSRDIKTQYF.

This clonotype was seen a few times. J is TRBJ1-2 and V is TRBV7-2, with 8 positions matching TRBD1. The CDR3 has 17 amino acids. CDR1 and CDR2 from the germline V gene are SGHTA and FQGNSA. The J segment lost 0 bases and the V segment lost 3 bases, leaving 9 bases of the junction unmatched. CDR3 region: CASSFAPPGQANYGYTF. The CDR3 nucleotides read TGTGCCAGCAGCTTCGCACCGCCGGGACAGGCTAACTATGGCTACACCTTC.

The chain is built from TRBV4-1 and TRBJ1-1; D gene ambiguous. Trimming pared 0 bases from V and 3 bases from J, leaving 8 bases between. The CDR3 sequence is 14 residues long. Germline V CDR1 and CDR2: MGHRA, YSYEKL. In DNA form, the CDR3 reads TGCGCCAGCAGCCAAGATGGGAAGGACACTGAAGCTTTCTTT. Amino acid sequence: CASSQDGKDTEAFF.

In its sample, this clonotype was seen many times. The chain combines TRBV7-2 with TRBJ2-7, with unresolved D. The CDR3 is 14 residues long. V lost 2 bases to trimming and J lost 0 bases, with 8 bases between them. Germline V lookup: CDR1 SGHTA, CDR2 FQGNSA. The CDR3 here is CASSLLHSSYEQYF. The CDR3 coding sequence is TGTGCCAGCAGCTTACTTCACTCCTCCTACGAGCAGTACTTC.

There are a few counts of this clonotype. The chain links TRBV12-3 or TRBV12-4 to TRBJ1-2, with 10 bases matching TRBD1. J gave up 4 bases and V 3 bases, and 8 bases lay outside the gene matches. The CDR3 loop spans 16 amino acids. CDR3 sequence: CASSFAGQGLSYGYTF. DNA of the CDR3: TGTGCCAGCAGTTTTGCGGGACAGGGGTTAAGCTATGGCTACACCTTC.

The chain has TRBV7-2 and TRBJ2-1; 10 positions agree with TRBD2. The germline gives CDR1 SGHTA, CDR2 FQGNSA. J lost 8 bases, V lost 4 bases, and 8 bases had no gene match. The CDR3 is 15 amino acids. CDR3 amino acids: CASSSPSGRRHEQFF. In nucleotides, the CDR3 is TGTGCCAGCAGCTCCCCTAGCGGGAGAAGGCATGAGCAGTTCTTC.

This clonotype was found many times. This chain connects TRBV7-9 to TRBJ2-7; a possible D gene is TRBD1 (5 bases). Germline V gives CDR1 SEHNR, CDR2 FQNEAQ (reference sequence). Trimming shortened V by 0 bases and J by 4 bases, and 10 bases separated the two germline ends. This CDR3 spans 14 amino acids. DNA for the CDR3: TGTGCCAGCAGCTTAGCAGGGGCGCGGTACGAGCAGTACTTC. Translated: CASSLAGARYEQYF.

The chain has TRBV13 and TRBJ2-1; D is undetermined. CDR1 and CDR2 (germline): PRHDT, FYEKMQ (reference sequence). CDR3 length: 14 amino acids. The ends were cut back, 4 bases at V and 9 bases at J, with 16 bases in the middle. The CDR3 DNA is TGTGCCAGCAGCTCGACCTTAGTCGTAGGTGAGCAGTTCTTC. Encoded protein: CASSSTLVVGEQFF.

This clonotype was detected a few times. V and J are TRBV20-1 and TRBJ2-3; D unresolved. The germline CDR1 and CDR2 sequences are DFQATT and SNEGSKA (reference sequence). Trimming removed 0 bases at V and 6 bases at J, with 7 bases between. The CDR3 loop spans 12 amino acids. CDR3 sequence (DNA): TGCAGTGCTAGAGATAAAATGGATACGCAGTATTTT. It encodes CSARDKMDTQYF.

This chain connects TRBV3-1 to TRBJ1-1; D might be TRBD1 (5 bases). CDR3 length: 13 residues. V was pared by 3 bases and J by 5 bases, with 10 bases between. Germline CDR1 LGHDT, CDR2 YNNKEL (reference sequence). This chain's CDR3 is CASSHGGITEAFF. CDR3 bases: TGTGCCAGCAGCCACGGGGGGATTACTGAAGCTTTCTTT.